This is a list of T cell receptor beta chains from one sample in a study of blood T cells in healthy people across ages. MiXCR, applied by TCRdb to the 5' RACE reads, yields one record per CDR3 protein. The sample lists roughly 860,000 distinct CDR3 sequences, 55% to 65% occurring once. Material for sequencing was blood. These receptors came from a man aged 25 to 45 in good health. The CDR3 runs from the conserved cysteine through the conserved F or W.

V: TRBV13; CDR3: CASSGSGGASDEQFF
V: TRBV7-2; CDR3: CASTNTDTQYF
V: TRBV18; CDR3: CASSRGGGVSNQPQHF
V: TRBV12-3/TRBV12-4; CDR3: CASSFREGRVYEQYF
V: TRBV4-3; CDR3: CASSLSGTSNSPLHF
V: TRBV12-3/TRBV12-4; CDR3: CASSPGVGTNQPQHF
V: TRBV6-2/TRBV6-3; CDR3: CASSATSGGGETQYF
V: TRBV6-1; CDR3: CASSEFKGRAYGYTF
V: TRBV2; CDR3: CASSTRQGSEAFF
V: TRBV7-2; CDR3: CASSLKGAVNEKLFF
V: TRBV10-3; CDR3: CAISAGTGGFLSYEQYF
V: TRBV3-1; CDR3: CASSQGWSGELFF
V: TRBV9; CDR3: CASTQWGGQLDEQFF
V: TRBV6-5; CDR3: CASSTQGSTYNEQFF
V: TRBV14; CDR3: CASSQRTGFGRYTDTQYF
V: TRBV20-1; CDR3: CSVGGPGQGNNQPQHF